This is a list of T cell receptor beta chains from one sample in a study of blood T cell repertoires in COVID-19. Libraries were prepared by immunoSEQ multiplex PCR; TCRdb keeps only in-frame clonotypes and omits some of them. This table holds 200,000 or so clones, roughly nine tenths found once. The sample comprised PBMCs or T cells enriched from blood (not recorded which). The receptors originated from a woman younger than 45 who had recovered from COVID-19. The CDR3 runs from the conserved cysteine through the conserved F or W. The order of the fields is clone size, J gene, D gene, V gene, CDR3 protein, CDR3 DNA. The D gene is left open where the match is weak. Size is omitted from some rows. Given values are once, few, many or a class for expanded clones.

size: NA
J: TRBJ1-4
D: NA
V: TRBV7-9
CDR3: CASSFPSTTNEKLFF
DNA: TGTGCCAGCAGCTTCCCGAGTACTACTAATGAAAAACTGTTTTTT

size: few
J: TRBJ2-3
D: TRBD2
V: TRBV5-1
CDR3: CASNIAGPSTDTQYF
DNA: TGCGCCAGCAACATAGCGGGGCCTAGCACAGATACGCAGTATTTT

size: NA
J: TRBJ2-3
D: TRBD2
V: TRBV11-2
CDR3: CASSRSGVADTQYF
DNA: TGTGCCAGCAGCCGAAGCGGGGTGGCAGATACGCAGTATTTT

size: few
J: TRBJ2-3
D: NA
V: TRBV6-6
CDR3: CASSYSVRGTDTQYF
DNA: TGTGCCAGCAGTTACTCGGTCCGGGGGACAGATACGCAGTATTTT

size: NA
J: TRBJ1-6
D: NA
V: TRBV27
CDR3: CASSFSVNSPLHF
DNA: TGTGCCAGCAGTTTTTCAGTTAATTCACCCCTCCACTTT

size: once
J: TRBJ1-6
D: TRBD1
V: TRBV27
CDR3: CASSPQYGTGDSPLHF
DNA: TGTGCCAGCAGTCCACAATACGGGACAGGGGACTCACCCCTCCACTTT

size: NA
J: TRBJ2-2
D: TRBD1
V: TRBV5-1
CDR3: CASTLRQGDTGELFF
DNA: TGCGCCAGCACCCTACGACAGGGGGATACCGGGGAGCTGTTTTTT

size: NA
J: TRBJ2-3
D: TRBD2
V: TRBV9
CDR3: CASSVALDPSGGYHTDTQYF
DNA: TGTGCCAGCAGCGTAGCTCTCGACCCTAGCGGGGGATACCACACAGATACGCAGTATTTT

size: NA
J: TRBJ1-6
D: TRBD1
V: TRBV19
CDR3: CASSIGQGNSPLHF
DNA: TGTGCCAGTAGTATAGGACAGGGTAATTCACCCCTCCACTTT

size: NA
J: TRBJ1-2
D: NA
V: TRBV4-1
CDR3: CASSQVFGANYGYTF
DNA: TGCGCCAGCAGCCAAGTATTCGGAGCTAACTATGGCTACACCTTC

size: NA
J: TRBJ1-1
D: NA
V: TRBV4-3
CDR3: CASSQVPGYTEAFF
DNA: TGCGCCAGCAGCCAAGTGCCAGGATACACTGAAGCTTTCTTT

size: NA
J: TRBJ2-5
D: TRBD1
V: TRBV7-2
CDR3: CASSLGTGIQETQYF
DNA: TGTGCCAGCAGCTTGGGGACAGGTATCCAAGAGACCCAGTACTTC

size: NA
J: TRBJ2-3
D: TRBD2
V: TRBV3-1/TRBV3-2
CDR3: CASSQDASGSTDTQYF
DNA: TGTGCCAGCAGCCAAGACGCTAGCGGGAGCACAGATACGCAGTATTTT

size: NA
J: TRBJ1-1
D: TRBD1
V: TRBV2
CDR3: CASSDRPQGRNTEAFF
DNA: TGTGCCAGCAGTGATCGCCCACAGGGGAGGAACACTGAAGCTTTCTTT

size: NA
J: TRBJ2-3
D: NA
V: TRBV6-5
CDR3: CASKRGAGNTQYF
DNA: TGTGCCAGCAAACGGGGGGCCGGCAATACGCAGTATTTT

size: NA
J: TRBJ1-3
D: NA
V: TRBV9
CDR3: CASSVSSGNTIYF
DNA: TGTGCCAGCAGCGTCAGTTCTGGAAACACCATATATTTT

size: few
J: TRBJ1-1
D: NA
V: TRBV6-6
CDR3: CASSYFGGAEAFF
DNA: TGTGCCAGCAGTTACTTTGGGGGCGCAGAAGCTTTCTTT

size: NA
J: TRBJ2-5
D: NA
V: TRBV7-3
CDR3: CASSMTGTPGETQYF
DNA: TGTGCCAGCAGCATGACCGGGACACCGGGAGAGACCCAGTACTTC

size: NA
J: TRBJ2-3
D: NA
V: TRBV5-1
CDR3: CASSLGRTHLVADTQYF
DNA: TGCGCCAGCAGCTTGGGTAGGACACACTTGGTGGCAGATACGCAGTATTTT

size: NA
J: TRBJ2-2
D: TRBD1
V: TRBV4-2
CDR3: CASSQTGATTGELFF
DNA: TGTGCCAGCAGCCAGACAGGGGCTACCACCGGGGAGCTGTTTTTT

size: NA
J: TRBJ2-1
D: TRBD1
V: TRBV5-8
CDR3: CASSFTGVGEQFF
DNA: TGTGCCAGCAGCTTCACAGGGGTAGGAGAGCAGTTCTTC

size: NA
J: TRBJ2-1
D: NA
V: TRBV7-3
CDR3: CASSLTPIDRSSYNEQFF
DNA: TGTGCCAGCAGCTTAACCCCTATCGACAGGAGCTCCTACAATGAGCAGTTCTTC